This TCR beta chain is from a study of blood T cell repertoires in COVID-19. Study-wide context: COVID-19 samples, acute and convalescent, were from the United States, Italy and Spain.

There are 15 residues in the CDR3. V shed 2 bases, J shed 5 bases, and the junction held 6 bases outside the gene matches. The germline gives CDR1 MNHEY, CDR2 SMNVEV (reference sequence). TCRdb's table, derived via immunoSEQ multiplex PCR, lists solely in-frame clones and lacks some. The sample contains 90,000 to 150,000 clones, 85% of which appear only once. This chain links TRBV27 with TRBJ2-4; 7 nucleotides agree with TRBD1. The origin of this receptor is a man older than 75 with acute or convalescent COVID-19. The specimen was peripheral blood. CDR3 coding DNA: TGTGCCAGCAGTTTAAGATTTGGGACAGAAAACATTCAGTACTTC. Its translation: CASSLRFGTENIQYF.